What follows describes a single TCR beta chain. What it recognizes is unknown. The data stem from a study of T cells in Graves' hyperthyroidism and ophthalmopathy. Study at large: Peripheral blood was secured at the point of initial diagnosis, before any treatment.

The CDR3 consists of 17 residues. V lost 2 bases to trimming and J lost 3 bases; unmatched junction nucleotides: 7. Study outcomes and limitations: It was a median approximately 6 months before onset that the model predicted ophthalmopathy.

TCR beta CDR3 regions were amplified from RNA transcripts. TCR CDR3 regions were first amplified by RT-PCR with HTBI primers. TCRdb redid the calling of the multiplex PCR reads with MiXCR, one entry per CDR3 protein. In the table there are a few hundred thousand distinct CDR3 sequences, approximately 15% of which are singletons. Input material: blood. The source is a woman aged 25 to 39 with Graves' hyperthyroidism. V and J are TRBV12-3 or TRBV12-4 and TRBJ2-7; 13 nucleotides agree with TRBD2. The CDR3 coding sequence is TGTGCCAGCAGTTTAATGGGACTAGCGGGAAGACGCTACGAGCAGTACTTC. The encoded protein is CASSLMGLAGRRYEQYF.